A single TCR beta chain is shown here with its context. This clonotype appeared a few times. It lacks a known antigen. Per-base quality was not reported, and no clone a single base away is much larger than it. This sample is drawn from a study of human T cells and chemical hapten exposure (TCRdb year 2021). Concerning the study at large: For sensitization, 2% DPC in acetone was applied to an approximately 2 cm by approximately 2 cm area of upper inner arm skin. Patch testing was done on the upper back using Finn chambers containing 0.01% DPC, and results were scored after 6 days according to International Contact Dermatitis Research Group standards. Patient blood was sampled pre-sensitization (week 0) and at 2, 6 and about 24 weeks after DPC sensitization. The study tracked peripheral blood TCR repertoire changes in vivo during primary and secondary sensitization to the hapten diphenylcyclopropenone (DPC) in alopecia patients. Libraries were pooled for sequencing, and variation in per-sample TCR yields was attributed mainly to small differences in library volumes within the pool. Patients additionally received weekly therapeutic DPC doses to the scalp throughout the approximately 24-week study period. The mostly female patient cohort included alopecia areata with under or over 50% scalp involvement, alopecia totalis and alopecia universalis. Twenty-nine alopecia patients gave blood for TCR sequencing at one to four time points (pre-sensitization, 2, 6 and 24 weeks).

V and J are trimmed by 1 base and 8 bases, and the gene matches miss 5 bases of the junction. The CDR3, from cysteine to phenylalanine, totals 15 residues. Only the CDR3 DNA stays, 45 bases, in frame from base 1. Paper-wide results and their limitations: After repeated subsampling, changes were observed in the strength of the expansion versus patch-test correlation and in the threshold at which the correlation became significant. No change with DPC sensitization was found in the number of TCRs above 1 in 1000 frequency, and no evidence of global repertoire structure alterations was found. Patch test score was positively correlated with the number of PT1 expanded TCRs, with significance at thresholds 8, 16 and 32 but not at 4. Alopecia, a presumed autoimmune disease, was present in all patients, so the immune response of the patients might differ from that of healthy individuals. Significantly more large CDR3 similarity clusters were formed by expanded TCRs than by pre-sensitization or healthy control sets, consistent with antigen-driven responses.

Library creation used RACE. The listed sequencing device is NextSeq 500. During library preparation, unique molecular identifiers were attached to individual cDNA molecules so that TCRs could be counted quantitatively and reproducibly. From each blood RNA sample, both TCR alpha and TCR beta chains were sequenced. On the authors' methods: The median number of TCRs per sample was some 100,000, ranging from about 23,224 to 700,000. The Decombinator software suite was used to annotate V, J and CDR3 in the TCR reads. To make PS versus PT1 abundance plots, every sample was subsampled to the same number of TCRs (28,000). Expanded TCRs were defined as absent before sensitization and observed at least eight times at the 2-week time point. TCRdb handled the public reads itself, with Q25 trimming in fastp and clone calling in MiXCR, and kept productive beta chains. For every CDR3 protein sequence, its rows merge into one entry that carries the most common genes and DNA. In this record, the V and J calls reflect TCRdb's handling and not the investigators' own analysis. The sample table lists about 80,000 distinct CDR3 sequences, about 9.4% of them with a count of one. Of the sample, approximately 2.5% falls within the top ten clones.

Read against the paper, the sample's time point label means: patch test 2, 6 weeks after DPC sensitization. The treatment or condition label, read with the paper, signifies: therapeutic diphenylcyclopropenone sensitization with weekly scalp DPC. At each patch-test visit, blood was drawn before the patch test was applied. To be eligible, patients had to be aged 18 to 70, diagnosed with alopecia and judged suitable for DPC therapy, while pregnant patients were excluded. Unfractionated whole blood was collected in Tempus Blood RNA tubes, and total RNA was extracted from that blood. The sample here was whole blood, taken in connection with sensitization to the hapten diphenylcyclopropenone (DPC). The receptor chain draws on TRBV12-3 or TRBV12-4 and TRBJ1-6; TRBD1 lines up with 7 middle nucleotides. The receptor was isolated from a woman in her twenties or thirties with alopecia areata. Some clones in this sample may be carry-over from other donors' samples. The DNA sequence is as follows: TGTGCCAGCAGTTTAGATTGGCAGGGGGATTCACCCCTCCACTTT. This yields the protein CASSLDWQGDSPLHF.